The clone carrying this T cell receptor (beta chain) was counted between two and nine times. Germline V gene sequence: CDR1 SGHVS, CDR2 FQNEAQ. The CDR3 is made up of 17 amino acids. Trimming shortened V by 0 bases and J by 5 bases, and 19 bases separated the two germline ends. This entry belongs to a study of blood T cells in healthy people across ages. Through a sample-barcoded 5' primer and a J-beta primer mix, a second PCR was run for roughly 7 to 12 cycles. TCRdb itself ran the 5' RACE reads through MiXCR, one entry per CDR3 protein. Of approximately 800,000 distinct CDR3 sequences in the sample, 20% to 25% were seen once. These data are also associated with another study on T cells of mothers and their children.

The source material was blood. This sequence originates from a boy aged 5-17 years in good health. The genes are TRBV7-8 and TRBJ2-5; D not resolved. The CDR3 bases are TGTGCCAGCAGCTTAGCGTTAGGTCCACAGCATCAGGAGACCCAGTACTTC. Amino acid sequence: CASSLALGPQHQETQYF.